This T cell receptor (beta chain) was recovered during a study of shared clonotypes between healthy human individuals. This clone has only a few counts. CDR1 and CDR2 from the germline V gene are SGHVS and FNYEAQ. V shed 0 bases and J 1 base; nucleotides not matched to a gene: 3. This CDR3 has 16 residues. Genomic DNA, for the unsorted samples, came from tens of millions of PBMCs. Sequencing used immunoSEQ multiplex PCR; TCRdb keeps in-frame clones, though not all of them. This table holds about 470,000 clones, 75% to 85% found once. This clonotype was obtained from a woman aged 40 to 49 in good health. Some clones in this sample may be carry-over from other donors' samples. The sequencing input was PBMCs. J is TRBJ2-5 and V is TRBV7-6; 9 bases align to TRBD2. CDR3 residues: CASSLAPSGIQETQYF. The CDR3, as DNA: TGTGCCAGCAGCTTAGCGCCTAGCGGGATCCAAGAGACCCAGTACTTC. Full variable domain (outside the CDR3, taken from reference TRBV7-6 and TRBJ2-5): GAGVSQSPRYKVTKRGQDVALRCDPISGHVSLYWYRQALGQGPEFLTYFNYEAQQDKSGLPNDRFSAERPEGSISTLTIQRTEQRDSAMYRCASSLAPSGIQETQYFGPGTRLLVL.